This section outlines one T cell receptor (beta chain) sequence together with its context. The target antigen is unknown. The source of the sample is a study of T and B cells in COVID-19 patients. In the study overall: Blood was sampled from COVID-19 patients who were either actively infected or recovered. At median age approximately 37 years, recovered patients were younger than active-infection patients at less than 70. Study conclusions and caveats: In COVID-19 patients, T cell receptor beta variable and joining gene use was reportedly strongly skewed. Active COVID-19 showed highly clonal TRB repertoires; recovery showed diversity and richness above healthy donors.

From blood, about 240-550 ng of genomic DNA served as TRB template. In germline, CDR1 is SEHNR, CDR2 FQNEAQ (reference sequence). Trimming shortened V by 5 bases and J by 14 bases, and 16 bases separated the two germline ends. The CDR3 is 12 residues long. BIOMED2 TRB-A/B primer pools were used in multiplex TRB PCR. TCRdb reanalysed the multiplex PCR reads using MiXCR and keeps one entry per CDR3 protein. The repertoire includes some 14,000 distinct CDR3 sequences, 28% of them detected once, and around 7% sits in the top ten. The V and J genes are TRBV7-9 and TRBJ2-1, with D possibly being TRBD2 (5 bases). This receptor was obtained from a human donor who had recovered from COVID-19. Sequenced input: blood. The DNA of the CDR3 is TGTGCCAGCAGCCTTCAGCAGGTGGAGGAGTTCTTC. As protein: CASSLQQVEEFF.